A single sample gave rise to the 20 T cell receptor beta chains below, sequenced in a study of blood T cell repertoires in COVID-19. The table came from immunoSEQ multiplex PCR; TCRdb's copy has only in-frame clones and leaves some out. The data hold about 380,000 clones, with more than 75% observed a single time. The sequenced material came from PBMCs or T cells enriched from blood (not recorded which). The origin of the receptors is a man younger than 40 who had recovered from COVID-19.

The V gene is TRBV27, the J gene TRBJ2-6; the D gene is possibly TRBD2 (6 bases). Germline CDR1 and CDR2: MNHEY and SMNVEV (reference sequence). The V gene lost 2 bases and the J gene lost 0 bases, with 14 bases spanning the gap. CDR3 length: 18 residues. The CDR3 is CASSLGGSYPSGANVLTF. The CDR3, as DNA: TGTGCCAGCAGTTTAGGGGGGAGCTACCCCTCTGGGGCCAACGTCCTGACTTTC.

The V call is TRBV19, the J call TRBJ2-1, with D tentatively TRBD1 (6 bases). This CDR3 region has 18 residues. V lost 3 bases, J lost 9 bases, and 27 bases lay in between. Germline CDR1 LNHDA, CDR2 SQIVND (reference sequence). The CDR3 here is CASSIVLGEGSMGAEQFF. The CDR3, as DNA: TGTGCCAGTAGTATTGTTTTGGGTGAAGGGAGCATGGGGGCTGAGCAGTTCTTC.

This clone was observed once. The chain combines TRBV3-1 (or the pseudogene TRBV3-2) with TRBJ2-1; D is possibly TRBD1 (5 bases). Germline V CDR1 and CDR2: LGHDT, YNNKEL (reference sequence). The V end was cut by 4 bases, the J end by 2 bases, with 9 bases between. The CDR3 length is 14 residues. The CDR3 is CASSLDSTYNEQFF. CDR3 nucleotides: TGTGCCAGCAGCCTTGACAGTACCTACAATGAGCAGTTCTTC.

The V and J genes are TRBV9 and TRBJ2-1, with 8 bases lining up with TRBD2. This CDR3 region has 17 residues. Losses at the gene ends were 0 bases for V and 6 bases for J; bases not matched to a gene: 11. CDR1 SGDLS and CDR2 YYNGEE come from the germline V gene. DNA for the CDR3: TGTGCCAGCAGCGTAGCCCCGGGGGGGGGCCCGGGCAATGAGCAGTTCTTC. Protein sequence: CASSVAPGGGPGNEQFF.

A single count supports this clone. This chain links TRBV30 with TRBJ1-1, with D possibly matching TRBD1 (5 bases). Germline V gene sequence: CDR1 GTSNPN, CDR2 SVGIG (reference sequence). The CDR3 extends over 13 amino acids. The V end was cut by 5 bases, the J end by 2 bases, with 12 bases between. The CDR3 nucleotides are TGTGCCTGGCGTCGACAGAGCAACACTGAAGCTTTCTTT. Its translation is CAWRRQSNTEAFF.

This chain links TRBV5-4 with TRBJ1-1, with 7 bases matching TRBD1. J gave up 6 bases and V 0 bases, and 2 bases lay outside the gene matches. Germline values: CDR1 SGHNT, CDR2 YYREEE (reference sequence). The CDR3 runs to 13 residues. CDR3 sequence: CASSLEGASEAFF. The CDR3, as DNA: TGTGCCAGCAGCTTGGAGGGGGCCTCTGAAGCTTTCTTT.

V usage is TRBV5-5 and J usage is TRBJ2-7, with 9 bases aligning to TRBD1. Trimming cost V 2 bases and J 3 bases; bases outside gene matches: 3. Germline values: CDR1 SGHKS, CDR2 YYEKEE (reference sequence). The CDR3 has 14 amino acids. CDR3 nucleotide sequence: TGTGCCAGCAGCTTCTGGGACAGGGACTACGAGCAGTACTTC. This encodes CASSFWDRDYEQYF.

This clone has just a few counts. The DNA of the CDR3 is TGTGCCTGGAGTAGGGGGTGGGACACTGAAGCTTTCTTT. This translates into CAWSRGWDTEAFF. The chain employs TRBV30 and TRBJ1-1, with D tentatively TRBD1 (6 bases). Trimming pared 2 bases from V and 3 bases from J, leaving 10 bases between. This CDR3 contains 13 residues. Germline CDR1 is GTSNPN and CDR2 is SVGIG (reference sequence). The full variable domain, its missing parts supplied by reference TRBV30 and TRBJ1-1, is SQTIHQWPATLVQPVGSPLSLECTVEGTSNPNLYWYRQAAGRGLQLLFYSVGIGQISSEVPQNLSASRPQDRQFILSSKKLLLSDSGFYLCAWSRGWDTEAFFGQGTRLTVV.

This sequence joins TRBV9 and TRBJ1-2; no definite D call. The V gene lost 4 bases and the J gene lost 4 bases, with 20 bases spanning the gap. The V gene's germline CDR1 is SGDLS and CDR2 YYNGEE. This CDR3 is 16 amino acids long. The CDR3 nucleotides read TGTGCCAGCAGCAGCACGTCCGTAGTCGATAGCTATGGCTACACCTTC. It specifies CASSSTSVVDSYGYTF. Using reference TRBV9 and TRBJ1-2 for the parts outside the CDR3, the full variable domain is DSGVTQTPKHLITATGQRVTLRCSPRSGDLSVYWYQQSLDQGLQFLIQYYNGEERAKGNILERFSAQQFPDLHSELNLSSLELGDSALYFCASSSTSVVDSYGYTFGSGTRLTVV.

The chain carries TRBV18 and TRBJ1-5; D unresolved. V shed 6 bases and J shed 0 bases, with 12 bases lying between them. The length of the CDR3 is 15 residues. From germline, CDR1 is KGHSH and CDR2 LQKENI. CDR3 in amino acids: CASSRRGDSNQPQHF. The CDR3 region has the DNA TGTGCCAGCTCCCGGCGGGGAGATAGCAATCAGCCCCAGCATTTT.

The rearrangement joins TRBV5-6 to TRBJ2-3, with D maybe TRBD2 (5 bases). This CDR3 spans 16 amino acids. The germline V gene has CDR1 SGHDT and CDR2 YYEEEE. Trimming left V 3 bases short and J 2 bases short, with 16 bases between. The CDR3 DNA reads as TGTGCCAGCAGCTCCAGGACTGACTCCTCCACAGATACGCAGTATTTT. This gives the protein CASSSRTDSSTDTQYF.

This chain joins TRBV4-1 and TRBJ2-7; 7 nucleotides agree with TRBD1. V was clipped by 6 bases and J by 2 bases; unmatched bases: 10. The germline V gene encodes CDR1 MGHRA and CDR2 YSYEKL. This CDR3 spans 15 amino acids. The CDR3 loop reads CASSPKQGTTYEQYF. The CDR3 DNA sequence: TGCGCCAGCAGTCCAAAACAGGGGACCACCTACGAGCAGTACTTC.

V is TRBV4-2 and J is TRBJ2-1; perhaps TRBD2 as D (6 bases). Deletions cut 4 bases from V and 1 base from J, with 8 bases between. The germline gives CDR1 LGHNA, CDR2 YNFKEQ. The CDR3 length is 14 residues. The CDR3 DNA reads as TGTGCCAGCAGCCCCGGGACTTCCTACAATGAGCAGTTCTTC. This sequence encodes CASSPGTSYNEQFF.

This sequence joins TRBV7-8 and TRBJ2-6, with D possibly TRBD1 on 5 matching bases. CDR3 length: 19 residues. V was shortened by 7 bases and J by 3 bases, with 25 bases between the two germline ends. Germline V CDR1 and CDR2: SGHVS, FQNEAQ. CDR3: CASIQYSSVGLLGANVLTF. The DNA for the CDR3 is TGTGCCAGCATCCAGTACTCGTCAGTGGGGCTGCTTGGGGCCAACGTCCTGACTTTC.

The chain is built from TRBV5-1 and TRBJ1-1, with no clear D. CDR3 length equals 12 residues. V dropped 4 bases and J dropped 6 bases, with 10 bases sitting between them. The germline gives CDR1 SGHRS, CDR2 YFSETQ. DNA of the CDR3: TGCGCCAGCAGCCCCGGCGGTGCTGAAGCTTTCTTT. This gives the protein CASSPGGAEAFF.

The CDR3 nucleotides are TGTGCCAGCAGCCACGACAGGTCCCCGGCTAACTATGGCTACACCTTC. Protein sequence: CASSHDRSPANYGYTF. J is TRBJ1-2 and V is TRBV7-2, with D possibly matching TRBD1 (6 bases). Trimming stripped 5 bases from V and 0 bases from J, with 16 bases between. Germline V CDR1 and CDR2: SGHTA, FQGNSA. The CDR3 loop spans 16 amino acids. Complete variable domain (other parts from reference TRBV7-2 and TRBJ1-2): GAGVSQSPSNKVTEKGKDVELRCDPISGHTALYWYRQSLGQGLEFLIYFQGNSAPDKSGLPSDRFSAERTGGSVSTLTIQRTQQEDSAVYLCASSHDRSPANYGYTFGSGTRLTVV.

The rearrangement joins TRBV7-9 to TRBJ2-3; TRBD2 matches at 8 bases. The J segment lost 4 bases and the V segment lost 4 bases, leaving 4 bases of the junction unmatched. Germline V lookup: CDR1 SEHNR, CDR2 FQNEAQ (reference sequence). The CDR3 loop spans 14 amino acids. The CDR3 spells CASSSSTSADTQYF. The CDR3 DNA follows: TGTGCCAGCAGCTCGTCGACTAGCGCAGATACGCAGTATTTT.

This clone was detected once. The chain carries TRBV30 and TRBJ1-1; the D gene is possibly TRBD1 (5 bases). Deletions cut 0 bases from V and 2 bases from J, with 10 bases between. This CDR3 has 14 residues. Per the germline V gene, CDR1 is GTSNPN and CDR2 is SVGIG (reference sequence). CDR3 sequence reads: CAWSVGAGNTEAFF. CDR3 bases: TGTGCCTGGAGTGTAGGGGCGGGAAACACTGAAGCTTTCTTT. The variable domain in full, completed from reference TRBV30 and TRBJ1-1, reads SQTIHQWPATLVQPVGSPLSLECTVEGTSNPNLYWYRQAAGRGLQLLFYSVGIGQISSEVPQNLSASRPQDRQFILSSKKLLLSDSGFYLCAWSVGAGNTEAFFGQGTRLTVV.

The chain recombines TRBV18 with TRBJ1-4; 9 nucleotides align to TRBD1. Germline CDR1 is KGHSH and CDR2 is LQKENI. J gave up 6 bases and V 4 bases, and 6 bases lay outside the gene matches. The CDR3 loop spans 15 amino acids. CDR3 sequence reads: CASSLYRGQDEKLFF. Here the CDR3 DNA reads TGTGCCAGCTCACTCTACAGGGGGCAGGATGAAAAACTGTTTTTT.

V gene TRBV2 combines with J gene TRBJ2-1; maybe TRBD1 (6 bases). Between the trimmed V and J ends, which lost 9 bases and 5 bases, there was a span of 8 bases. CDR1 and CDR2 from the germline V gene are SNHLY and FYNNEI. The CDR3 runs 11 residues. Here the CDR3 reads CASNRDNEQFF. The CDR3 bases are TGTGCCAGTAACAGGGACAATGAGCAGTTCTTC.